This TCR beta chain was sequenced for a study of beta chain features in type 1 diabetes. Study-level results: Any role of HLA type in TCRB rearrangement remained unresolved here. Shorter TCRB CDR3s, moderately but significantly so, were found in Type 1 diabetes patients in all four CD4+ subsets.

CDR3 size: 16 residues. CDR1 is SGDLS and CDR2 is YYNGEE in the germline V gene. Deletions cut 3 bases from V and 1 base from J, with 11 bases between. About this clone: Its antigen is undetermined.

Every isolated RNA sample was fully reverse transcribed, so sequencing captured expressed TCRB transcripts. Naive, central memory and regulatory T cell samples yielded roughly 3.5 million reads on average. Here immunoSEQ multiplex PCR was the method, and the copy in TCRdb shows in-frame clones only, minus some. The sample consists of more than 300,000 clones, 10% to 15% of them appearing once. The single heparinised draw taken from each donor contained around 100 mL of blood on average. The receptor's source is a woman aged 18 to 35 with type 1 diabetes. The chain employs TRBV9 and TRBJ2-6, with a tentative D call TRBD2 (5 bases). Sequenced: naive CD4+ T cells from blood. The CDR3 protein is CASSAWTLSGANVLTF. CDR3 nucleotide sequence: TGTGCCAGCAGCGCCTGGACTCTATCTGGGGCCAACGTCCTGACTTTC.